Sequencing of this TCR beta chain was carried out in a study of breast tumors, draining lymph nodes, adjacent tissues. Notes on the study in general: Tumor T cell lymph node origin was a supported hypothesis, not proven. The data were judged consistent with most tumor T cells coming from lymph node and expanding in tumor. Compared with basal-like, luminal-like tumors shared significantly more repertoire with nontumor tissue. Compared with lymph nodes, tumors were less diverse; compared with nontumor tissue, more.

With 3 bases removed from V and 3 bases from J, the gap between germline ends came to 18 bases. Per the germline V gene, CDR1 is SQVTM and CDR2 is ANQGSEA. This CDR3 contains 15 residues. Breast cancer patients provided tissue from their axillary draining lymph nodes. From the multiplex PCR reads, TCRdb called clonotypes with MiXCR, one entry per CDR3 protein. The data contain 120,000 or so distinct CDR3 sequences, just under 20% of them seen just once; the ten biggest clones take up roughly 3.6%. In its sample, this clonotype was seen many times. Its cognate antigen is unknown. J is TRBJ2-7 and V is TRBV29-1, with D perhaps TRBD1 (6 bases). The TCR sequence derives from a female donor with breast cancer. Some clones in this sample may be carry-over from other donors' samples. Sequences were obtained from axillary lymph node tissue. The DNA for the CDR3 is TGCAGCGTTGATGGTGTACAGGGTGGTCGCTACGAGCAGTACTTC. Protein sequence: CSVDGVQGGRYEQYF.